This T cell receptor beta chain is from a study of vaccination effects on CD4 cells after COVID-19. The study's findings and limits: Marked clonal contraction of infection- and vaccine-induced clones was seen late after vaccination.

The assay was immunoSEQ multiplex PCR, and TCRdb's table has in-frame clones only and misses some. The table has around 60,000 clones, roughly four fifths seen once; the top ten hold approximately 3%. ViraFEST used viral peptide pools to expand antigen-specific CD4+ T cells before sequencing. The authors isolated CD4+ T cells after around nine days of culture. Nucleocapsid antibodies stayed negative before and after vaccination, showing no earlier SARS-CoV-2 infection. On days 3 and 7, fresh IL-2 medium replaced half the medium. To note about this clone: Its antigen is as yet unknown.

V lost 2 bases and J 0 bases, leaving 11 bases between the germline ends. CDR1 and CDR2 from the germline V gene are MDHEN and SYDVKM. The CDR3 runs 15 residues. This chain uses TRBV28 with TRBJ2-7; D gene uncertain. Material: CD4+ T cells from PBMCs cultured with HCoV-NL63 spike peptides, obtained before COVID-19 vaccination. This clonotype originated in a human donor who received a COVID-19 vaccine. The chain's CDR3 is CASSLGPPSSYEQYV. The DNA of the CDR3 is TGTGCCAGCAGTTTAGGCCCCCCCAGCTCCTACGAGCAGTACGTC.